The present T cell receptor (beta chain) was sequenced within a study of cytomegalovirus exposure and HLA in healthy donors. Notes on the study in general: A few CMV-associated chains proved CMV antigen-specific in vitro.

As concerns this clone: As yet, its antigen is unknown.

Donors were ostensibly healthy at sampling, although undocumented immune exposures were probable. 60 Vbeta and 13 Jbeta primers were used in PCR. Libraries were prepared by immunoSEQ multiplex PCR; TCRdb keeps only in-frame clonotypes and omits some of them. The sample carries 150,000 to 200,000 clones, 80% to 85% recorded once. Material: PBMCs. The sequence derives from a boy under 10 years old in good health and CMV-seronegative.

The CDR3 is CASSSRGGNEQFF. The CDR3 DNA reads as TGTGCCAGCAGCTCGCGGGGGGGCAATGAGCAGTTCTTC. The rearrangement joins TRBV7-9 to TRBJ2-1, with TRBD2 identical over 9 bases. This CDR3 comprises 13 residues. J was trimmed by 6 bases and V by 4 bases; bases with no gene match: 1. Germline assignment: CDR1 SEHNR and CDR2 FQNEAQ (reference sequence).